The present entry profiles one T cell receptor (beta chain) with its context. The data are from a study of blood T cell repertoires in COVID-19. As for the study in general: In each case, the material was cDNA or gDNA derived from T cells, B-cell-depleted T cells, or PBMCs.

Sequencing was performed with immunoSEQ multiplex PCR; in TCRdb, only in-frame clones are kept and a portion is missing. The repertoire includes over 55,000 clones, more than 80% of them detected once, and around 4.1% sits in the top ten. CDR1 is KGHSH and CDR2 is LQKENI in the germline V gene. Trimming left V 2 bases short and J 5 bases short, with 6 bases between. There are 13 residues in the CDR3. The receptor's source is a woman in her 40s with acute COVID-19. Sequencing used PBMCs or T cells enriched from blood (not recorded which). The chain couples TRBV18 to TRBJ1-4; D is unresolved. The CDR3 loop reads CASSPNGNEKLFF. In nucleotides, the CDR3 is TGTGCCAGCTCACCAAACGGGAATGAAAAACTGTTTTTT.